The 21 T cell receptor beta chains below were found in one sample sequenced in a study of CD8+CD57+ T cells in acquired aplastic anemia. Template material for TCR beta VDJ and CDR3 profiling consisted of genomic DNA. TCRdb re-called the reads with MiXCR, one entry per CDR3 protein. In the table there are some 220,000 distinct CDR3 sequences, 34% of which are singletons. The sample comprised sorted CD4+, CD8+, or CD8+CD57+ T cells (not recorded which) from PBMCs. The receptor set was obtained from a human donor in good health, serving as a control.

A few counts support this clonotype. This may be a read error, as it is one base from a much larger clone. The gene calls are TRBV19 and TRBJ2-7, with D possibly being TRBD1 (6 bases). The germline gives CDR1 LNHDA, CDR2 SQIVND (reference sequence). This CDR3 has 15 residues. The V and J ends lost 3 bases and 2 bases respectively, with 14 bases between them. The CDR3 DNA reads as TGTGCCAGTAGTATGGTACAGGGAAGCACCTACGAGCAGTACTTC. Amino acid sequence: CASSMVQGSTYEQYF.

This clonotype was seen ten or more times. The chain couples TRBV12-3 or TRBV12-4 to TRBJ2-1; unclear D gene. V was trimmed by 5 bases and J by 6 bases, leaving 11 bases between them. The CDR3 loop spans 13 amino acids. Here the CDR3 reads CASSPDGSNEQFF. The CDR3 nucleotides are TGTGCCAGCAGTCCCGATGGTAGCAATGAGCAGTTCTTC.

The chain has TRBV10-1 and TRBJ2-7, with 10 bases matching TRBD2. Germline CDR1 reads WNHNN; CDR2 reads SYGVQD (reference sequence). This CDR3 spans 17 amino acids. Losses at the gene ends were 4 bases for V and 3 bases for J; bases not matched to a gene: 12. In DNA form, the CDR3 reads TGCGCCAGCAGTGGAGTAAACCTAGCGGGAGACCACTACGAGCAGTACTTC. Its protein product is CASSGVNLAGDHYEQYF.

The chain has TRBV6-1 and TRBJ2-7; TRBD1 is a possible D gene (6 bases). Germline assignment: CDR1 MNHNS and CDR2 SASEGT. CDR3 size: 13 residues. V dropped 6 bases and J dropped 5 bases, with 14 bases sitting between them. The CDR3 loop reads CASSLFGGHEQYF. The CDR3 DNA reads TGTGCCAGCAGCCTCTTTGGGGGCCACGAGCAGTACTTC.

As for this clonotype: This may arise from a read error, as a much more abundant clone is one base away. The chain has TRBV20-1 and TRBJ2-5; TRBD2 matches 8 bases. Germline CDR1 reads DFQATT; CDR2 reads SNEGSKA (reference sequence). CDR3 length: 13 residues. CDR3 bases: TGCAGTGCTAGCGGGAGGGCCGGAGAGACCCAGTGCTTC. Amino acids: CSASGRAGETQCF.

This clonotype was seen ten or more times. The chain uses TRBV20-1 and TRBJ1-1; no definite D call. This CDR3 has 14 amino acids. From germline, CDR1 is DFQATT and CDR2 SNEGSKA (reference sequence). V shed 5 bases and J shed 0 bases, with 13 bases lying between them. The DNA for the CDR3 is TGCAGTGCTCGCGTGGTTACGCTGAACACTGAAGCTTTCTTT. Amino acid sequence: CSARVVTLNTEAFF.

As for this clonotype: Because it lacks the conserved phenylalanine or tryptophan at the end, this CDR3 is likely a read error. The DNA is omitted, as the CDR3 cannot be located on it reliably, and the CDR3 follows TCRdb's listing. The V and J genes are TRBV7-3 and TRBJ1-2; TRBD1 is the table's D call and was not checked against the DNA. Germline V lookup: CDR1 SGHTA, CDR2 FQGTGA. The CDR3 extends over 15 residues, inclusive of both ends. Here the CDR3 reads CASSPGTGGVSRLHL.

A remark on this clonotype: A much larger clone differs from this one at a single base, so this may be a read error. This sequence joins TRBV4-1 and TRBJ1-2; no definite D call. The CDR3 length is 15 residues. CDR1 is MGHRA, CDR2 YSYEKL, per germline. For the CDR3, the DNA is TGCGCCGGCAGCCAAGATCCTGTCACTCGGGGTGGCTACACCTTC. Translating gives CAGSQDPVTRGGYTF.

As to this clonotype: As the CDR3 is not closed by the conserved phenylalanine or tryptophan, this likely results from a read error. The chain is built from TRBV27 and TRBJ1-2; no reliable D call. Germline V gene sequence: CDR1 MNHEY, CDR2 SMNVEV (reference sequence). The CDR3 length is 13 residues. With 5 bases removed from V and 2 bases from J, the gap between germline ends came to 9 bases. In DNA form, the CDR3 reads TGTGCCAGCAGTCAAACGGCCAACTATGGCTACACCTCC. It is translated as CASSQTANYGYTS.

For this clonotype: The germline gene is not matched at one end of the junction; a read error may be the cause. V and J are TRBV25-1 and TRBJ2-5, with TRBD2 identical over 8 bases. CDR1 and CDR2 from the germline V gene are MGHDK and SYGVNS. This CDR3 comprises 14 residues. The CDR3 DNA sequence: TGTACCAGCAGTTTATCGGGGGGGCGGAAGACCCAGTACTTC. The encoded protein is CTSSLSGGRKTQYF.

This clonotype appeared many times. The rearrangement links TRBV7-9 to TRBJ2-3, with 8 bases lining up with TRBD2. In germline, CDR1 is SEHNR, CDR2 FQNEAQ (reference sequence). The CDR3 has 15 amino acids. V dropped 1 base and J dropped 1; count of bases not matched to a gene: 1. CDR3 protein: CASSLVGGGTDTQYF. The CDR3 DNA reads as TGTGCCAGCAGCTTAGTCGGGGGGGGCACAGATACGCAGTATTTT.

This chain uses TRBV5-1 with TRBJ1-2; 9 bases map to TRBD1. With 7 bases clipped from V and 3 bases from J, the junction kept 10 bases outside the gene matches. The germline CDR1 and CDR2 sequences are SGHRS and YFSETQ. This CDR3 has 15 residues. This CDR3 is CASHTPGQGDYGYTF. The CDR3 DNA reads TGCGCCAGCCATACTCCGGGACAGGGAGACTATGGCTACACCTTC.

The chain employs TRBV3-1 and TRBJ1-1; D is unclear. Germline V CDR1 and CDR2: LGHDT, YNNKEL (reference sequence). Trimming took off 3 bases at V and 1 base at J, with 9 bases between the two ends. This CDR3 spans 14 amino acids. CDR3 residues: CASSQMVSNTEAFF. The CDR3, as DNA: TGTGCCAGCAGCCAGATGGTTTCGAACACTGAAGCTTTCTTT.

Ten or more counts support this clonotype. V is TRBV20-1 and J is TRBJ2-1; 7 positions agree with TRBD1. V trimming: 6 bases; J trimming: 1 base; junction bases outside the gene matches: 6. CDR3 length: 14 amino acids. CDR1 is DFQATT and CDR2 is SNEGSKA in the germline V gene (reference sequence). CDR3 in DNA: TGCAGTGCCCCGACAGGGCAGTCCTACAATGAGCAGTTCTTC. It specifies CSAPTGQSYNEQFF.

This chain uses TRBV29-1 with TRBJ2-6; possibly TRBD1 for D (6 bases). In germline, CDR1 is SQVTM, CDR2 ANQGSEA. The CDR3 extends over 12 amino acids. Trimming removed 7 bases at V and 9 bases at J, with 13 bases between. CDR3 protein: CSATTGFNVLTF. In nucleotides, the CDR3 is TGCAGCGCCACAACAGGGTTCAACGTCCTGACTTTC.

Ten or more counts support this clonotype. J is TRBJ1-2 and V is TRBV6-5, with TRBD1 identical over 8 bases. Germline CDR1 MNHEY, CDR2 SVGAGI. The CDR3 loop spans 14 amino acids. V shed 1 base and J 6 bases; nucleotides not matched to a gene: 4. CDR3 DNA: TGTGCCAGCAGTTACTTGGACAGGGCTGATGGCTACACCTTC. Translation: CASSYLDRADGYTF.

The sample holds many counts of this clonotype. CDR3 coding DNA: TGTGCCAGCAGCCGCTTTTGGAACACTGAAGCTTTCTTT. Amino acids: CASSRFWNTEAFF. The chain carries TRBV7-6 and TRBJ1-1, with unresolved D. The CDR3 is 13 residues long. The germline gives CDR1 SGHVS, CDR2 FNYEAQ. The V end was cut by 5 bases, the J end by 1 base, with 8 bases between.

The rearrangement joins TRBV29-1 to TRBJ1-6, with D perhaps matching TRBD1 (5 bases). CDR1 and CDR2 from the germline V gene are SQVTM and ANQGSEA. The CDR3 consists of 14 residues. Between the trimmed V and J ends, which lost 1 base and 4 bases, there was a span of 8 bases. The CDR3 region is CSVEGGAYNSPLHF. In DNA, the CDR3 is TGCAGCGTTGAAGGGGGCGCTTATAATTCACCCCTCCACTTT.

The DNA of the CDR3 is TGTGCCAGCAGTGATAACAGGGACGTTGCTTTCTTT. It encodes CASSDNRDVAFF. The V and J genes are TRBV25-1 and TRBJ1-1; weak D call: TRBD1 (6 bases). This CDR3 is 12 amino acids long. Germline V gene sequence: CDR1 MGHDK, CDR2 SYGVNS. Trimming stripped 3 bases from V and 11 bases from J, with 13 bases between.

Worth noting for this clonotype: This may be a read error: a much more frequent sequence differs by one nucleotide. Here the CDR3 DNA reads TGTGCCAGTAGACTAGCGGGGGGGACAGATACGCAGCATTTT. It encodes CASRLAGGTDTQHF. The J gene is TRBJ2-3, the V gene TRBV19; 7 bases are shared with TRBD1. The J call could be wrong; TRBJ1-5 is a better fit for the DNA end. The CDR3 consists of 14 residues. Germline V lookup: CDR1 LNHDA, CDR2 SQIVND (reference sequence).

Points on this clonotype: This CDR3 fails to terminate in the conserved phenylalanine or tryptophan, so it likely reflects a read error. The chain combines TRBV10-3 with TRBJ1-3; 8 bases align to TRBD1. The CDR3 runs to 14 residues. Germline V CDR1 and CDR2: ENHRY, SYGVKD. Losses at the gene ends were 10 bases for V and 6 bases for J; bases not matched to a gene: 11. CDR3 amino acids: CASRGPGVANTIYS. Here the CDR3 DNA reads TGTGCCAGCAGGGGGCCTGGGGTTGCAAACACCATATATTCT.